Listed here is a single T cell receptor (beta chain). Its antigen is unidentified. This specimen comes from a study of human T cells and chemical hapten exposure. Whole-study context: Per-sample TCR yield variability stemmed mainly from small pooled library volume differences. The study's findings and limits: Patch test score rose with PT1 expanded TCR count, significant at thresholds 8, 16 and 32, not 4.

Each cDNA molecule in the library carried unique molecular identifiers. Each CDR3 protein gets one entry after TCRdb re-called the RACE reads with MiXCR. Here the sample spans about 56,000 distinct CDR3 sequences, 7% to 10% being singletons. The CDR3 is 13 amino acids. The V gene's germline CDR1 is SGHRS and CDR2 YFSETQ. The junction had 8 bases not matched to a gene; V was cut back by 4 bases and J by 7 bases. This sample's time point: patch test 1, 2 weeks after DPC sensitization. Treatment reported: therapeutic diphenylcyclopropenone sensitization with weekly scalp DPC. The chain carries TRBV5-1 and TRBJ2-7; 7 positions agree with TRBD1. This sample comprised whole blood, obtained in connection with sensitization to the hapten diphenylcyclopropenone (DPC). This clonotype was sampled from a woman in her 40s with alopecia areata. Some clones in this sample may be carry-over from other donors' samples. The chain's CDR3 is CASSTGTVPEQYF. The CDR3, as DNA: TGCGCCAGCAGCACCGGGACAGTCCCAGAGCAGTACTTC.